Below, 17 T cell receptor beta chains from the same sample are listed, as sequenced in a study of T cell responses to AZD1222 COVID-19 vaccine. Measured with immunoSEQ multiplex PCR; TCRdb has only the in-frame clones, and not every one. In the table there are approximately 170,000 clones, just over 85% of which are singletons. Sequencing used peripheral blood, obtained 28 days after the second AZD1222 dose. These TCRs come from an adult who received the AZD1222 COVID-19 vaccine.

In its sample, this clone was seen once. The chain has TRBV11-2 and TRBJ1-4; D not certain. The CDR3 contains 14 residues. V was pared by 4 bases and J by 8 bases, with 14 bases between. The germline V gene has CDR1 SGHAT and CDR2 FQNNGV. In DNA, the CDR3 is TGTGCCAGCAGCTCAACACCAGAGCCCGAAAAACTGTTTTTT. Its translation is CASSSTPEPEKLFF.

The chain recombines TRBV5-1 with TRBJ1-6; 7 positions agree with TRBD1. CDR3 length equals 14 residues. Germline trimming cut 4 bases from V and 7 bases from J; bases unmatched to any gene: 5. In germline, CDR1 is SGHRS, CDR2 YFSETQ. The CDR3 DNA is TGCGCCAGCAGCCGGCAGGGGGAAAATTCACCCCTCCACTTT. Amino acid sequence: CASSRQGENSPLHF. The variable domain in full, completed from reference TRBV5-1 and TRBJ1-6, reads KAGVTQTPRYLIKTRGQQVTLSCSPISGHRSVSWYQQTPGQGLQFLFEYFSETQRNKGNFPGRFSGRQFSNSRSEMNVSTLELGDSALYLCASSRQGENSPLHFGNGTRLTVT.

This sequence joins TRBV30 and TRBJ1-1; maybe TRBD1 (5 bases). The CDR3 runs 13 residues. The V and J ends lost 5 bases and 5 bases respectively, with 15 bases between them. Germline V gene lookup returns CDR1 GTSNPN and CDR2 SVGIG (reference sequence). The CDR3 DNA reads as TGTGCCTGGCACCCTCAAAGGGGTACTGAAGCTTTCTTT. Translating it yields CAWHPQRGTEAFF.

The gene calls are TRBV9 and TRBJ2-1, with TRBD1 as a possible D gene (6 bases). This CDR3 has 15 residues. Germline CDR1 and CDR2: SGDLS and YYNGEE. V shed 0 bases and J shed 4 bases, with 11 bases lying between them. DNA for the CDR3: TGTGCCAGCAGCGTAGCGACTACAGGGTACAATGAGCAGTTCTTC. It translates to CASSVATTGYNEQFF. The full variable domain, rest sourced from reference TRBV9 and TRBJ2-1, is DSGVTQTPKHLITATGQRVTLRCSPRSGDLSVYWYQQSLDQGLQFLIQYYNGEERAKGNILERFSAQQFPDLHSELNLSSLELGDSALYFCASSVATTGYNEQFFGPGTRLTVL.

The CDR3: CASSSGQVNYGYTF. The CDR3 nucleotides read TGTGCCAGCAGTTCCGGACAGGTTAACTATGGCTACACCTTC. This sequence joins TRBV28 and TRBJ1-2; 7 nucleotides align to TRBD1. This CDR3 is 14 amino acids long. In germline, CDR1 is MDHEN, CDR2 SYDVKM. Trimming took 4 bases from V and 1 from J; bases not matched to a gene: 3.

V and J are TRBV18 and TRBJ1-2, with TRBD1 matching 9 bases. The V segment lost 7 bases and the J segment 6 bases; nucleotides outside the gene matches: 6. The CDR3 spans 13 residues. Germline V gene lookup returns CDR1 KGHSH and CDR2 LQKENI. CDR3 sequence (DNA): TGTGCCAGCTTTCCGGGACAGGGCCATGGCTACACCTTC. Translation gives CASFPGQGHGYTF.

This chain joins TRBV9 and TRBJ1-4, with D perhaps TRBD1 (6 bases). This CDR3 comprises 14 residues. The germline CDR1 and CDR2 sequences are SGDLS and YYNGEE. V lost 3 bases and J lost 5, with 11 bases in between. The CDR3 nucleotides read TGTGCCAGCAGCGCGCAGGGGCGCAATGAAAAACTGTTTTTT. Its translation: CASSAQGRNEKLFF.

The CDR3 DNA reads TGTGCCAGCAGTTCGCAAGAGACCCAGTACTTC. It codes for CASSSQETQYF. This chain uses TRBV6-5 with TRBJ2-5, with D uncertain. Germline-derived CDR1 and CDR2 are MNHEY and SVGAGI. The CDR3 is 11 amino acids. V shed 4 bases and J shed 2 bases, with 2 bases lying between them.

V gene TRBV19 combines with J gene TRBJ1-1; tentatively, D is TRBD1 (6 bases). Germline CDR1 LNHDA, CDR2 SQIVND (reference sequence). CDR3 size: 15 residues. The V end lost 4 bases, the J end lost 6 bases, and 18 bases lay between the germline ends. The CDR3 reads CASSTGGSPWAEAFF. The CDR3 DNA is TGTGCCAGTAGTACCGGGGGCTCCCCGTGGGCTGAAGCTTTCTTT. The full variable domain, in which reference TRBV19 and TRBJ1-1 provide the parts outside the CDR3, is DGGITQSPKYLFRKEGQNVTLSCEQNLNHDAMYWYRQDPGQGLRLIYYSQIVNDFQKGDIAEGYSVSREKKESFPLTVTSAQKNPTAFYLCASSTGGSPWAEAFFGQGTRLTVV.

This clone was observed a single time. The chain has TRBV18 and TRBJ1-1; 8 nucleotides line up with TRBD1. The length of the CDR3 is 14 residues. Germline CDR1 and CDR2: KGHSH and LQKENI. V lost 4 bases to trimming and J lost 4 bases; unmatched junction nucleotides: 5. Here the CDR3 reads CASSLDRGGTEAFF. Written as DNA, the CDR3 is TGTGCCAGCTCACTTGACAGGGGCGGCACTGAAGCTTTCTTT.

The chain employs TRBV3-1 (or the pseudogene TRBV3-2) and TRBJ2-3, with a possible D match to TRBD2 (6 bases). Germline V gene data show CDR1 as LGHDT and CDR2 as YNNKEL (reference sequence). The CDR3 runs to 20 residues. Trimming left V 0 bases short and J 3 bases short, with 25 bases between. The CDR3 protein is CASSQEGGISPNARTDTQYF. CDR3 in DNA: TGTGCCAGCAGCCAAGAGGGGGGAATCAGTCCCAACGCCCGAACAGATACGCAGTATTTT.

The chain combines TRBV30 with TRBJ2-7; TRBD2 might be the D (6 bases). This CDR3 comprises 13 residues. Per the germline V gene, CDR1 is GTSNPN and CDR2 is SVGIG (reference sequence). Trimming removed 5 bases from V and 4 bases from J, with 15 bases in between. CDR3 bases: TGTGCCTGGTGTCGCGGGGCGGGTTACGAGCAGTACTTC. Amino acid sequence: CAWCRGAGYEQYF.

The V gene is TRBV28, the J gene TRBJ1-1; D is unresolved. There are 14 residues in the CDR3. Looked up from germline, CDR1 is MDHEN and CDR2 is SYDVKM. Deletions cut 8 bases from V and 1 base from J, with 14 bases between. The CDR3 nucleotides read TGTGCCAGCGACGGGTTCGAAAGGAACACTGAAGCTTTCTTT. This encodes CASDGFERNTEAFF.

The chain couples TRBV7-9 to TRBJ2-4, with D possibly matching TRBD1 (6 bases). Trimming stripped 4 bases from V and 3 bases from J, with 22 bases between. The CDR3 is 18 amino acids. CDR1 SEHNR and CDR2 FQNEAQ come from the germline V gene (reference sequence). CDR3 residues: CASSSESSTGSGKNIQYF. The CDR3 DNA follows: TGTGCCAGCAGCTCCGAAAGCTCAACAGGGTCTGGCAAAAACATTCAGTACTTC.

This clone was found a few times. The chain recombines TRBV10-2 with TRBJ1-5, with D unresolved. Germline assignment: CDR1 WSHSY and CDR2 SAAADI. V gave up 4 bases and J gave up 0 bases, with 13 bases separating them. The CDR3 is 16 residues long. CDR3 amino acids: CASSVTVDASNQPQHF. The CDR3 DNA is TGCGCCAGCAGTGTCACAGTCGACGCTAGCAATCAGCCCCAGCATTTT.

The chain combines TRBV6-6 with TRBJ1-1; D is perhaps TRBD1 (6 bases). Trimming cost V 7 bases and J 5 bases, with 17 bases left between them. The CDR3 totals 14 residues. Germline values: CDR1 MNHNY, CDR2 SVGAGI (reference sequence). CDR3 sequence reads: CASTTGAGRTEAFF. CDR3 nucleotide sequence: TGTGCCAGCACCACGGGGGCAGGGCGGACTGAAGCTTTCTTT.

This clone was counted a single time. This chain joins TRBV3-1 (or the pseudogene TRBV3-2) and TRBJ1-1; D remains unclear. The CDR3 covers 13 residues. The V gene lost 1 base and the J gene lost 4 bases, with 7 bases spanning the gap. Germline CDR1 and CDR2: LGHDT and YNNKEL (reference sequence). CDR3 protein: CASSQGRITEAFF. The CDR3 DNA is TGTGCCAGCAGCCAAGGAAGAATCACTGAAGCTTTCTTT.